The clone carrying this TCR beta chain was counted ten times or more. Its antigen is currently unknown. The data were obtained in a study of T cell repertoires in cytomegalovirus infection. At the level of the study: A matching HLA type, together with CMV infection, was signaled by public TCR beta signatures.

TCRdb reprocessed the reads via MiXCR and lists one record per CDR3 protein. Of just under 500,000 distinct CDR3 sequences in the sample, 30% to 40% are singletons; the top ten hold 15% to 20%. The input for sequencing was cultured PBMCs, taken from culture after CMV antigen stimulation. This receptor was taken from a human donor in good health (CMV status not recorded). Some clones in this sample may be carry-over from other donors' samples.

The CDR3 sequence: CASSYQGQDEQYV. DNA of the CDR3: TGTGCCAGCAGCTATCAGGGTCAGGACGAGCAGTACGTC. The chain carries TRBV7-9 and TRBJ2-7, with D possibly matching TRBD1 (5 bases). Germline V gene lookup returns CDR1 SEHNR and CDR2 FQNEAQ (reference sequence). The CDR3 spans 13 residues. V lost 4 bases and J 5 bases, leaving 12 bases between the germline ends.